This TCR beta chain emerged from a study of cytomegalovirus exposure and HLA in healthy donors. The CDR3 consists of 16 residues. Trimming cost V 3 bases and J 3 bases, with 17 bases left between them. The germline V gene encodes CDR1 KGHSH and CDR2 LQKENI. With respect to this clone: Its cognate antigen is unknown.

Healthy donors of bone marrow made up the group. Study findings and constraints: Among the most significant clusters, several appeared linked to common viral pathogens in a later analysis.

PCR used 60 Vbeta primers and 13 Jbeta primers. Clones were sequenced by immunoSEQ multiplex PCR, and TCRdb holds only the in-frame ones, with some missing. The data show 150,000 to 200,000 clones, with roughly four fifths seen just once and more than 1.5% held by the top ten. Sequenced sample: PBMCs. This sequence was found in a man in his late teens or twenties in good health and CMV-seronegative. The chain links TRBV18 to TRBJ1-1, with D perhaps matching TRBD1 (5 bases). The CDR3 sequence: CASSPRNWGGDTEAFF. The CDR3, as DNA: TGTGCCAGCTCACCTCGGAATTGGGGAGGGGACACTGAAGCTTTCTTT. The variable domain in full, completed from reference TRBV18 and TRBJ1-1, reads NAGVMQNPRHLVRRRGQEARLRCSPMKGHSHVYWYRQLPEEGLKFMVYLQKENIIDESGMPKERFSAEFPKEGPSILRIQQVVRGDSAAYFCASSPRNWGGDTEAFFGQGTRLTVV.